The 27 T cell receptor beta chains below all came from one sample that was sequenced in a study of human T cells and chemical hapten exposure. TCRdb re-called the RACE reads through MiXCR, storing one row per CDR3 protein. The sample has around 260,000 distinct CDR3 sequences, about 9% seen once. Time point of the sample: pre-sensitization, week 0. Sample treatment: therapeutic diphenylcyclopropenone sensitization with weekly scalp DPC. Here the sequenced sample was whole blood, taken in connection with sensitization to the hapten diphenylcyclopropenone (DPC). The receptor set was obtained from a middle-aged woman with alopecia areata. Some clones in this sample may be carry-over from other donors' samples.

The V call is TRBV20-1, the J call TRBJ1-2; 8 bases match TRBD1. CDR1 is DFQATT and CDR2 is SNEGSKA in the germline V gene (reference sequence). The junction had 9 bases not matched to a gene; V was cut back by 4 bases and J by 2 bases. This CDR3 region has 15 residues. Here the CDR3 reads CSAIPRGQGNYGYTF. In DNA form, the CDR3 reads TGCAGTGCTATCCCCAGGGGGCAGGGGAACTATGGCTACACCTTC.

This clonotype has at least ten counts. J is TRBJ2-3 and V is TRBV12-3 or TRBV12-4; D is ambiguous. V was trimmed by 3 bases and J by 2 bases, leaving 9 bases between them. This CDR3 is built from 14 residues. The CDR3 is CASSFQIPTDTQYF. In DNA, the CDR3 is TGTGCCAGCAGTTTTCAGATTCCCACAGATACGCAGTATTTT.

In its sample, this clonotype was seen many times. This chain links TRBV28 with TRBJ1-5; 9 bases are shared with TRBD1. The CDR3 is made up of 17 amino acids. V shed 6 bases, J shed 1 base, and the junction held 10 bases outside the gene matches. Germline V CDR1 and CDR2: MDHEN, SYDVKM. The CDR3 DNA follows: TGTGCCAGCAGAGAGAACAGGGGGCTGGTAAGCAATCAGCCCCAGCATTTT. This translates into CASRENRGLVSNQPQHF.

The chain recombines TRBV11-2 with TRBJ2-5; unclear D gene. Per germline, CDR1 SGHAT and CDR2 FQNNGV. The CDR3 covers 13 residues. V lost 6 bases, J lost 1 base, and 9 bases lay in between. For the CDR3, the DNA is TGTGCCAGCAGTCACATGGGCCAAGAGACCCAGTACTTC. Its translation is CASSHMGQETQYF.

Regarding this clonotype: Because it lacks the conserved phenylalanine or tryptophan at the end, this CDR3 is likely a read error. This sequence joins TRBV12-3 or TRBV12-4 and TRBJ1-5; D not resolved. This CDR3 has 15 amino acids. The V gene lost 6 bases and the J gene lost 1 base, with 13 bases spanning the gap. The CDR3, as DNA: TGTGCCAGCAGCCCCGCAGGCGGCAGCAATCAGCCCCAGCATCTT. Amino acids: CASSPAGGSNQPQHL.

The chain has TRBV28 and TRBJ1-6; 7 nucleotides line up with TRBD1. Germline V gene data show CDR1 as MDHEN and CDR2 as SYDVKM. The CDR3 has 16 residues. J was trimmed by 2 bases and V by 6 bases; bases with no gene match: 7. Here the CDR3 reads CASRRTGTAYNSPLHF. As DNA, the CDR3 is TGTGCCAGCAGGCGAACCGGGACAGCCTATAATTCACCCCTCCACTTT.

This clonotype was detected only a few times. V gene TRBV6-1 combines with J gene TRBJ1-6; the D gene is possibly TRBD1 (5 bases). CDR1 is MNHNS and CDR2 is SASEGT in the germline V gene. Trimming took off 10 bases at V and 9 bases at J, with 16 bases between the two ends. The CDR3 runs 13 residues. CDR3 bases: TGTGCCACCCGGGGGGTTGTGCGTTCACCCCTCCACTTT. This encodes CATRGVVRSPLHF.

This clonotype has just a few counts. The CDR3 sequence: CASSPHSDRNTIYF. For the CDR3, the DNA is TGTGCCAGCAGTCCCCATTCGGACCGAAACACCATATATTTT. The gene calls are TRBV12-3 or TRBV12-4 and TRBJ1-3; D is unresolved. V was pared by 5 bases and J by 5 bases, with 13 bases between. The CDR3 consists of 14 residues.

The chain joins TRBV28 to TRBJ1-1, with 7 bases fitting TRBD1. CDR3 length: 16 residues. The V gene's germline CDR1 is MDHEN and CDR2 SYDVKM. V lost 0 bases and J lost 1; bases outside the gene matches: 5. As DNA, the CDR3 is TGTGCCAGCAGTTTATGGGTCACAGGGGCGAACACTGAAGCTTTCTTT. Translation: CASSLWVTGANTEAFF. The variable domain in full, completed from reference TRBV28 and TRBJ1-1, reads DVKVTQSSRYLVKRTGEKVFLECVQDMDHENMFWYRQDPGLGLRLIYFSYDVKMKEKGDIPEGYSVSREKKERFSLILESASTNQTSMYLCASSLWVTGANTEAFFGQGTRLTVV.

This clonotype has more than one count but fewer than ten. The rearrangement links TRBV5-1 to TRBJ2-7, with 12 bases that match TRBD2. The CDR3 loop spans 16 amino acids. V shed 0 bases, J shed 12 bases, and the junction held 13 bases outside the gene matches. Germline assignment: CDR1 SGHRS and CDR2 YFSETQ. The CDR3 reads CASSLEETSSGREGYF. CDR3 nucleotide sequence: TGCGCCAGCAGCTTGGAGGAGACGTCTAGCGGGAGGGAGGGGTACTTC.

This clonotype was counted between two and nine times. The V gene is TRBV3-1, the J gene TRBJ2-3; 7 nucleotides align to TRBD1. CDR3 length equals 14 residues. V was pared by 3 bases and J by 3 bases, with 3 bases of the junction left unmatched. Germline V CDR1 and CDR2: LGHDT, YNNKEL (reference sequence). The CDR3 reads CASSHPDRTDTQYF. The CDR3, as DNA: TGTGCCAGCAGCCACCCGGACAGGACAGATACGCAGTATTTT.

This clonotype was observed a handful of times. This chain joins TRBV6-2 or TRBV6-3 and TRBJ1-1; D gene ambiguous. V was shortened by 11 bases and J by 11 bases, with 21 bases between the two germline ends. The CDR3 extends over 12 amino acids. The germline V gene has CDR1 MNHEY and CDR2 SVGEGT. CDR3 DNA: TGTGCCGTAGAAACAAGCGGGATAACCGCTTTCTTT. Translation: CAVETSGITAFF.

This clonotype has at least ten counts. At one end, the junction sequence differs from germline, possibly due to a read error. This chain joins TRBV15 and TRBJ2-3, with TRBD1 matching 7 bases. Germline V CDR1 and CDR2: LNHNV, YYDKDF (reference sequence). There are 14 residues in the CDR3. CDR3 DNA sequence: TGTGCTACCAAGAGGTACAGGGGAACAGATACGCAGTATTTT. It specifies CATKRYRGTDTQYF. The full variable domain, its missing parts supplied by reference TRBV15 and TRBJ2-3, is DAMVIQNPRYQVTQFGKPVTLSCSQTLNHNVMYWYQQKSSQAPKLLFHYYDKDFNNEADTPDNFQSRRPNTSFCFLDIRSPGLGDTAMYLCATKRYRGTDTQYFGPGTRLTVL.

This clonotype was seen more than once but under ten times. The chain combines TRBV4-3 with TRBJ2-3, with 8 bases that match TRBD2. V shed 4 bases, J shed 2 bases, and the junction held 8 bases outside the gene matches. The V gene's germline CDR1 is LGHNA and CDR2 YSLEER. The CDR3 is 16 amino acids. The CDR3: CASSPRHGRATDTQYF. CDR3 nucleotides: TGCGCCAGCAGCCCCCGCCACGGGAGGGCCACAGATACGCAGTATTTT.

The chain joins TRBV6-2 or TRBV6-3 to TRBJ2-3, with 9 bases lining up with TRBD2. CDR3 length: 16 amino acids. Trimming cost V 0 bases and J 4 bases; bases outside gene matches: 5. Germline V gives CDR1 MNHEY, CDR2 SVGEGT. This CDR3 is CASSYSSGRKADTQYF. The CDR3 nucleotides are TGTGCCAGCAGTTACTCCAGCGGGAGGAAAGCAGATACGCAGTATTTT.

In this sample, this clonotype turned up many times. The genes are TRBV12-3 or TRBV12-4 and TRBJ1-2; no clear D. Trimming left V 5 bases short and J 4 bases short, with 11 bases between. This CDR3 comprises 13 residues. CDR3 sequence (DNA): TGTGCCAGCAGTCCGGGTGTCCGCTATGGCTACACCTTC. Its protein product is CASSPGVRYGYTF.

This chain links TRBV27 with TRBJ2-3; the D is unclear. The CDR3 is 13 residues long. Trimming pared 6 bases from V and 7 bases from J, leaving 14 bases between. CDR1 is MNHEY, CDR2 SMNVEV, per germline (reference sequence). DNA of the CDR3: TGTGCCAGCAGCCCCCCGTCCGCTTATACGCAGTATTTT. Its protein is CASSPPSAYTQYF.

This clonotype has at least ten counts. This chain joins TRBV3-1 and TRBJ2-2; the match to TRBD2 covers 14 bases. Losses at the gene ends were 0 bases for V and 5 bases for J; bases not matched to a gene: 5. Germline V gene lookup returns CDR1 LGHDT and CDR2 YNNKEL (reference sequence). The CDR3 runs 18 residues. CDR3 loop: CASSQEGLAGGGTGELFF. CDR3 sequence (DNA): TGTGCCAGCAGCCAAGAAGGACTAGCGGGAGGCGGAACCGGGGAGCTGTTTTTT.

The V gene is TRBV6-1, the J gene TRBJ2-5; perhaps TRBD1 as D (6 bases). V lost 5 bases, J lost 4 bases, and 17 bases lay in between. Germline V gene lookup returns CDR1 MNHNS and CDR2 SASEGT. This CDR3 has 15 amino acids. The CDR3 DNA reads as TGTGCCAGCAGTATTGGGACACAGTCCGGAGAGACCCAGTACTTC. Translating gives CASSIGTQSGETQYF.

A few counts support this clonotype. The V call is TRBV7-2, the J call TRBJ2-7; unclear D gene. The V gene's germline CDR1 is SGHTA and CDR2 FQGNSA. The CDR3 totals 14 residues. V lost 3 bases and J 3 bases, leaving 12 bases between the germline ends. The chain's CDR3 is CASSFSLPSYEQYF. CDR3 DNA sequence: TGTGCCAGCAGCTTCTCGCTTCCGAGCTACGAGCAGTACTTC.

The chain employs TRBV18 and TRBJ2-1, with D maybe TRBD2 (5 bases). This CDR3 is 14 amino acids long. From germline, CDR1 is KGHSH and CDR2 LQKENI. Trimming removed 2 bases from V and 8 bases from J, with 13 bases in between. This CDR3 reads CASSPRSGRDEQFF. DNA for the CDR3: TGTGCCAGCTCACCAAGGTCGGGAAGGGATGAGCAGTTCTTC.

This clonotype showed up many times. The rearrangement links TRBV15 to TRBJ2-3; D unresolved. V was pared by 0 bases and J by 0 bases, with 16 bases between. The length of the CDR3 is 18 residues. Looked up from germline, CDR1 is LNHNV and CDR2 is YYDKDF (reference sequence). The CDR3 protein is CATSRDIGGKLSTDTQYF. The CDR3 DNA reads TGTGCCACCAGCAGAGATATTGGCGGTAAGCTCAGCACAGATACGCAGTATTTT.

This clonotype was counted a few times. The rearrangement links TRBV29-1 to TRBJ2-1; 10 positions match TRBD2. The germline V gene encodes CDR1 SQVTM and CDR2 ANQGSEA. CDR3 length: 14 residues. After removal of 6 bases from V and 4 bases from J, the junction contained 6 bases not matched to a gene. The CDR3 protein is CSVAASGSYNEQFF. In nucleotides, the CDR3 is TGCAGCGTGGCTGCTAGCGGGAGTTACAATGAGCAGTTCTTC.

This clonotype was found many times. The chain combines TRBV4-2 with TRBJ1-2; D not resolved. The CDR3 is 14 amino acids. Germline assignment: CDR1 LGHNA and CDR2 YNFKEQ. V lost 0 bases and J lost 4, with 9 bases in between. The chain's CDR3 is CASSQDLGIYGYTF. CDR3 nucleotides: TGTGCCAGCAGCCAAGATCTGGGCATCTATGGCTACACCTTC.

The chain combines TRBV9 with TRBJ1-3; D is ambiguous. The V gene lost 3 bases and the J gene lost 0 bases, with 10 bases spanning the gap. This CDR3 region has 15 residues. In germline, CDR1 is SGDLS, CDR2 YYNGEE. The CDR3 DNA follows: TGTGCCAGCAGCGGGACCTTAAGCTCTGGAAACACCATATATTTT. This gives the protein CASSGTLSSGNTIYF. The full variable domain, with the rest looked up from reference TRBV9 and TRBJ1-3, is DSGVTQTPKHLITATGQRVTLRCSPRSGDLSVYWYQQSLDQGLQFLIQYYNGEERAKGNILERFSAQQFPDLHSELNLSSLELGDSALYFCASSGTLSSGNTIYFGEGSWLTVV.

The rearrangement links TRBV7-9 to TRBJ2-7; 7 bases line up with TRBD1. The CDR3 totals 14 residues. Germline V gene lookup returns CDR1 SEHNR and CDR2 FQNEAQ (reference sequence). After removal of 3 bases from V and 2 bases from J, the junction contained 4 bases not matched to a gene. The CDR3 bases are TGTGCCAGCAGCTTTTGGGACAGAGCCTACGAGCAGTACTTC. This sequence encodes CASSFWDRAYEQYF.

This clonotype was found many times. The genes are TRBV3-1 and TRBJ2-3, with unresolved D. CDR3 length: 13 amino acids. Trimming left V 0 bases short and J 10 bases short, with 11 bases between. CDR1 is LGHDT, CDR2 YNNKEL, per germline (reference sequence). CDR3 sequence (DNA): TGTGCCAGCAGCCAAGATAGGCTGATTGCGCAGTATTTT. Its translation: CASSQDRLIAQYF.